This T cell receptor (beta chain) was recovered during a study of blood T cell repertoires in COVID-19. Study as a whole: PBMCs, B-cell-depleted T cells, or T cells provided the cDNA or gDNA that made up the material.

The V gene's germline CDR1 is SGHTA and CDR2 FQGTGA. This CDR3 region has 15 residues. The Seattle patients joined while their infection was active and were tracked longitudinally afterward. Comments on this clone: Compared with germline, one end of the junction differs, possibly owing to a read error.

Authors' data handling: Scientists estimated how many nucleated cells there were by amplifying reference gene primers. Sequencing used immunoSEQ multiplex PCR; TCRdb keeps in-frame clones, though not all of them. V, J and clone size derive from that table, while D and trimming were established from the DNA sequence. The repertoire has around 210,000 clones, about 80% of them found once; the top ten carry roughly 7%. The sequencing input was peripheral blood. The J gene is TRBJ2-7, the V gene TRBV7-3; 9 nucleotides align to TRBD2. This sequence originates from an elderly woman with COVID-19, enrolled during active disease. In nucleotides, the CDR3 is TGTGCCAGCAGCCTAACCCCCGGGACTAGCCACGAGCAGTACTTC. Translation gives CASSLTPGTSHEQYF.